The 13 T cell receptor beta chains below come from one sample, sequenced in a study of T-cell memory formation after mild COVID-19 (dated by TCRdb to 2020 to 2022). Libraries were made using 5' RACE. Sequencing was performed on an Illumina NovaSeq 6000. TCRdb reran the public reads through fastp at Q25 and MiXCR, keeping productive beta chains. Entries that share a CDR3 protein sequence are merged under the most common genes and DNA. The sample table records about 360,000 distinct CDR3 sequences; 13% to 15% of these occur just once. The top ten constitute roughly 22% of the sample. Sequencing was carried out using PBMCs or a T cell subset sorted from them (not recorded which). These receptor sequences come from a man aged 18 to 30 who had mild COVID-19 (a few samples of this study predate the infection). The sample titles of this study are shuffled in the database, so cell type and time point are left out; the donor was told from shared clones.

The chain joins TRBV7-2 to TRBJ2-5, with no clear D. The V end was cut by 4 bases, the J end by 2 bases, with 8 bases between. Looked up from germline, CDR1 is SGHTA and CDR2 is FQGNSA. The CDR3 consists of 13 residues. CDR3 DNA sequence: TGTGCCAGCAGCTCTAGGGTACAAGAGACCCAGTACTTC. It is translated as CASSSRVQETQYF.

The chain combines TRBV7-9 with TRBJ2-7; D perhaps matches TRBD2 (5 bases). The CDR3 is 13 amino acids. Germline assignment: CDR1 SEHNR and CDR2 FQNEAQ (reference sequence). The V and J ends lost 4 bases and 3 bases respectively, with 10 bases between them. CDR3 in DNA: TGTGCCAGCAGCTCAGGACTGAACTACGAGCAGTACTTC. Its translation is CASSSGLNYEQYF.

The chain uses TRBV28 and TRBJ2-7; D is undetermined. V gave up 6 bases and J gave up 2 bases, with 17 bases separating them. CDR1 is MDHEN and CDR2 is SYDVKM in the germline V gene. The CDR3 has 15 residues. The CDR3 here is CASSPMSQPTYEQYV. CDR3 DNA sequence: TGTGCCAGCAGCCCCATGTCCCAACCTACCTACGAGCAGTACGTC.

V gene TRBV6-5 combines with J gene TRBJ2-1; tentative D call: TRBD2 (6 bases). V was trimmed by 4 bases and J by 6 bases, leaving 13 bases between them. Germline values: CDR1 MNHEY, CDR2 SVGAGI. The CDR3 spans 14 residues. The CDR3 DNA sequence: TGTGCCAGCAGTTTTCTTGGGACTCCCAATGAGCAGTTCTTC. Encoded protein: CASSFLGTPNEQFF.

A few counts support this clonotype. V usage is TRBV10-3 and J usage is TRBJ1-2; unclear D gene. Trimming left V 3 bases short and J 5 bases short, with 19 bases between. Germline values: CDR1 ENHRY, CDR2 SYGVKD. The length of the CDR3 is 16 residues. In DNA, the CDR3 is TGTGCCATCAGTGATTTCGAGGGAAACGCCGCGTATGGCTACACCTTC. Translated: CAISDFEGNAAYGYTF.

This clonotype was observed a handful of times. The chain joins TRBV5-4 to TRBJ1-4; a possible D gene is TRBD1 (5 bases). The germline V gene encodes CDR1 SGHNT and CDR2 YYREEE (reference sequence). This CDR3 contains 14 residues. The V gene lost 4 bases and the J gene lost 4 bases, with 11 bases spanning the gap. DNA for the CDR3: TGTGCCAGCAGCACCCGGGACGGTAATGAAAAACTGTTTTTT. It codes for CASSTRDGNEKLFF.

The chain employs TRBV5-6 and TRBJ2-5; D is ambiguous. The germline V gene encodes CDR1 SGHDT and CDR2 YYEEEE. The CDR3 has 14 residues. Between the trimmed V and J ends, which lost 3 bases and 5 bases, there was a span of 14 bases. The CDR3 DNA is TGTGCCAGCAGCTGGAGTAGGGTTCGGGAGACCCAGTACTTC. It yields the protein CASSWSRVRETQYF. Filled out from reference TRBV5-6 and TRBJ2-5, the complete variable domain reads DAGVTQSPTHLIKTRGQQVTLRCSPKSGHDTVSWYQQALGQGPQFIFQYYEEEERQRGNFPDRFSGHQFPNYSSELNVNALLLGDSALYLCASSWSRVRETQYFGPGTRLLVL.

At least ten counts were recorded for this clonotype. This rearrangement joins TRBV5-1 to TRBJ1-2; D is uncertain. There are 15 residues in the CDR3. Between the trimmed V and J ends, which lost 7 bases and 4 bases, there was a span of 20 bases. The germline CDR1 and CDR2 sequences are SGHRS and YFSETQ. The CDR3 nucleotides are TGCGCCAGCCACAGAGAAGCCGGGTCCTTCTATGGCTACACCTTC. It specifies CASHREAGSFYGYTF.

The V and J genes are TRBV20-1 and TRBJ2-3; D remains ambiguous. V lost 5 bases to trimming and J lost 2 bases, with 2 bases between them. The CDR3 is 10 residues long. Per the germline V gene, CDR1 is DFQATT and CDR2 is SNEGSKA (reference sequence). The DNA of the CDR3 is TGCAGTGCTCCCACAGATACGCAGTATTTT. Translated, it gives CSAPTDTQYF.

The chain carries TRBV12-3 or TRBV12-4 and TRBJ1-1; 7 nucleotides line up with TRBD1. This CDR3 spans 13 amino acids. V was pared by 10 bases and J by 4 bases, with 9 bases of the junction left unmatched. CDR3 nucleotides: TGTGCCAACAACCGGGACAGTGGCACTGAAGCTTTCTTT. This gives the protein CANNRDSGTEAFF.

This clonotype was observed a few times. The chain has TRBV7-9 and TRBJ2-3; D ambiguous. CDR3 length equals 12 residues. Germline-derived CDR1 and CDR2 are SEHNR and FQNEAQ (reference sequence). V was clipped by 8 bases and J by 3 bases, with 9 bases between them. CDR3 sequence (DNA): TGTGCCAGCGCGAAGGAGACAGATACGCAGTATTTT. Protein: CASAKETDTQYF. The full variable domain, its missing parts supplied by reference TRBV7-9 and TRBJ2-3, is DTGVSQNPRHKITKRGQNVTFRCDPISEHNRLYWYRQTLGQGPEFLTYFQNEAQLEKSRLLSDRFSAERPKGSFSTLEIQRTEQGDSAMYLCASAKETDTQYFGPGTRLTVL.

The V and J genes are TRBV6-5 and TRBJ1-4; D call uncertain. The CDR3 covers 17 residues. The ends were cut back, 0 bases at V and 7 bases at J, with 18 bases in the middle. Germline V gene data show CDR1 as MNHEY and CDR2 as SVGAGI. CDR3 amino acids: CASSYSSHPGAGEKLFF. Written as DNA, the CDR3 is TGTGCCAGCAGTTACTCGAGCCACCCAGGAGCCGGTGAAAAACTGTTTTTT.

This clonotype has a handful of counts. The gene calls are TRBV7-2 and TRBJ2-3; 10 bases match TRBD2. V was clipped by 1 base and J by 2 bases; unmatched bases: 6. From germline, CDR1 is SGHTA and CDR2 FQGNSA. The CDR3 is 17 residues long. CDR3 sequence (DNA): TGTGCCAGCAGCTTAGTGAGCACTAGCGGGACCACAGATACGCAGTATTTT. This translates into CASSLVSTSGTTDTQYF.